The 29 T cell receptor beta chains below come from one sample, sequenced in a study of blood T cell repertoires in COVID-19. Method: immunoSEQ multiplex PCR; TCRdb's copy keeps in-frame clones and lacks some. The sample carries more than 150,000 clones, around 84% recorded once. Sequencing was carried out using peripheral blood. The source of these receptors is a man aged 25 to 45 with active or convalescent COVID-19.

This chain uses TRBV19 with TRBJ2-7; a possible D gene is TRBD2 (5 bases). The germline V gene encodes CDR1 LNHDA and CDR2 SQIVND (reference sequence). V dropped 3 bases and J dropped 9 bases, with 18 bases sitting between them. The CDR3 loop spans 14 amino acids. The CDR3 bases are TGTGCCAGTAGTATCCCCCCATCGGGATCTGGGCAGTACTTC. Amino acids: CASSIPPSGSGQYF. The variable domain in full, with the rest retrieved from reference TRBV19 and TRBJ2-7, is DGGITQSPKYLFRKEGQNVTLSCEQNLNHDAMYWYRQDPGQGLRLIYYSQIVNDFQKGDIAEGYSVSREKKESFPLTVTSAQKNPTAFYLCASSIPPSGSGQYFGPGTRLTVT.

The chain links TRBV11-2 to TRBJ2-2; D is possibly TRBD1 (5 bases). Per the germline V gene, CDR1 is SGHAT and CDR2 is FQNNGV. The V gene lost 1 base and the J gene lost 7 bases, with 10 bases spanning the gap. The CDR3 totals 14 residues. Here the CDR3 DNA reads TGTGCCAGCAGCTTAGGGGGCCAGGGCGGGGAGCTGTTTTTT. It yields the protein CASSLGGQGGELFF.

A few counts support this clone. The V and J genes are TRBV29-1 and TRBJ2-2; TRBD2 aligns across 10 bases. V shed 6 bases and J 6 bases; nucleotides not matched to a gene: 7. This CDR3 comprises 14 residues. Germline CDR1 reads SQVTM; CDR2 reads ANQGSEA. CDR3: CSVKLAGESGELFF. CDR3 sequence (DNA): TGCAGCGTCAAGCTAGCGGGAGAGTCCGGGGAGCTGTTTTTT.

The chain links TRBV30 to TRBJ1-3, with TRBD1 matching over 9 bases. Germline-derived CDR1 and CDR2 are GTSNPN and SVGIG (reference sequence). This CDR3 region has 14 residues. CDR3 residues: CALGTGLSGNTIYF. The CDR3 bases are TGTGCACTCGGGACAGGGCTCTCTGGAAACACCATATATTTT. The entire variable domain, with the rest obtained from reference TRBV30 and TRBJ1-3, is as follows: SQTIHQWPATLVQPVGSPLSLECTVEGTSNPNLYWYRQAAGRGLQLLFYSVGIGQISSEVPQNLSASRPQDRQFILSSKKLLLSDSGFYLCALGTGLSGNTIYFGEGSWLTVV.

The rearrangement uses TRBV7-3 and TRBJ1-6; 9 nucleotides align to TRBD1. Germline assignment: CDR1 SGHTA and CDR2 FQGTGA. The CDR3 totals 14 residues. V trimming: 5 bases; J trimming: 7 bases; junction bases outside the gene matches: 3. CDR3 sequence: CASSDRGDNSPLHF. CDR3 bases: TGTGCCAGCAGCGACAGGGGGGACAATTCACCCCTCCACTTT. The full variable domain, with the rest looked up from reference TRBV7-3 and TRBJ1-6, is GAGVSQTPSNKVTEKGKYVELRCDPISGHTALYWYRQSLGQGPEFLIYFQGTGAADDSGLPNDRFFAVRPEGSVSTLKIQRTERGDSAVYLCASSDRGDNSPLHFGNGTRLTVT.

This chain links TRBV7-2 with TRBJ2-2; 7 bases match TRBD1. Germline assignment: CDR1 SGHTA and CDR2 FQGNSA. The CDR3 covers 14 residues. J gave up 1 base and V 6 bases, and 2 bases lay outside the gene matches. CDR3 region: CASRGQQNTGELFF. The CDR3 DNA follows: TGTGCCAGCAGGGGACAGCAGAACACCGGGGAGCTGTTTTTT.

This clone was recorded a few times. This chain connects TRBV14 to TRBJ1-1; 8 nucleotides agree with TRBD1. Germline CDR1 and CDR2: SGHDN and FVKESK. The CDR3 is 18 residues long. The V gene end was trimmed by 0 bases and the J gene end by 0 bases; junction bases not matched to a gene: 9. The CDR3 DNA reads TGTGCCAGCAGCCAAGAGGGGACAGGAGGACCGATGAACACTGAAGCTTTCTTT. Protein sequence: CASSQEGTGGPMNTEAFF.

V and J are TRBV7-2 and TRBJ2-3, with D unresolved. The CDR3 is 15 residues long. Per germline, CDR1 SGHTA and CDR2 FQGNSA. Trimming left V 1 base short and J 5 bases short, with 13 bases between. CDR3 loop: CASSLGLGSRDTQYF. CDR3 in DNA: TGTGCCAGCAGCTTAGGGCTAGGCAGTCGAGATACGCAGTATTTT.

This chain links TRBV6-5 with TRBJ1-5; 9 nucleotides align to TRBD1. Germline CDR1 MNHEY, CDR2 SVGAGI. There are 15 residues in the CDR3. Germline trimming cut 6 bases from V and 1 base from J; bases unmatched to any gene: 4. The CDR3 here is CASRGDRESNQPQHF. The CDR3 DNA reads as TGTGCCAGCAGAGGGGACAGGGAAAGCAATCAGCCCCAGCATTTT.

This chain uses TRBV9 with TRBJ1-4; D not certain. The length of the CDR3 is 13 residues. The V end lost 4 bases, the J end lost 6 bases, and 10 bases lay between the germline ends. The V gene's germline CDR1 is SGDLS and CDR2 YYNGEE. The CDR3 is CASSSLSDEKLFF. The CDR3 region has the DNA TGTGCCAGCAGCTCTTTATCAGATGAAAAACTGTTTTTT.

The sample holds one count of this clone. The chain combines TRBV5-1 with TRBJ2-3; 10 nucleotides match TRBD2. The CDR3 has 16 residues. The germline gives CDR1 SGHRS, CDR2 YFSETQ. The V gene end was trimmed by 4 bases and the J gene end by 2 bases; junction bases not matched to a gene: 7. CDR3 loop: CASSARLAGLTDTQYF. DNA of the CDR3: TGCGCCAGCAGCGCCCGACTAGCGGGTCTCACAGATACGCAGTATTTT.

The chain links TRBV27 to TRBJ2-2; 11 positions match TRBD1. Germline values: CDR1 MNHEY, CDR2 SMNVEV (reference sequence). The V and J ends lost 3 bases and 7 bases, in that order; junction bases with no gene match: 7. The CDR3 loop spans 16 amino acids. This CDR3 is CASSLSGTGGFGELFF. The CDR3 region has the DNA TGTGCCAGCAGTTTGAGCGGGACAGGGGGTTTCGGGGAGCTGTTTTTT.

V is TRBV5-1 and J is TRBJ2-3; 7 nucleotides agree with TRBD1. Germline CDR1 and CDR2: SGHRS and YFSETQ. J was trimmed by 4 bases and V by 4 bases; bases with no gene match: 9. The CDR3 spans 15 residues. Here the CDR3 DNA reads TGCGCCAGCAGCCGCGACCCGAGGGGGCCAGATACGCAGTATTTT. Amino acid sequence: CASSRDPRGPDTQYF.

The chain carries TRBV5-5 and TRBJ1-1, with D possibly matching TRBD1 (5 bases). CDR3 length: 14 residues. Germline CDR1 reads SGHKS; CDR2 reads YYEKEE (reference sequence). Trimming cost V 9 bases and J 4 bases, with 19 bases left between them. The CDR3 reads CATGEVGRFTEAFF. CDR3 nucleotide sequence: TGTGCCACCGGAGAGGTGGGGCGCTTCACTGAAGCTTTCTTT. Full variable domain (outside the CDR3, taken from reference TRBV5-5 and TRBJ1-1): DAGVTQSPTHLIKTRGQQVTLRCSPISGHKSVSWYQQVLGQGPQFIFQYYEKEERGRGNFPDRFSARQFPNYSSELNVNALLLGDSALYLCATGEVGRFTEAFFGQGTRLTVV.

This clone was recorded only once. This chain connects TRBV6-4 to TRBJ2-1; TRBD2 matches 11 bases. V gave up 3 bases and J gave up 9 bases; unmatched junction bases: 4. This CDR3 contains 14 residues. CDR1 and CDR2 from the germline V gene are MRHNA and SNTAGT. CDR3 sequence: CASSEGSGGVEQFF. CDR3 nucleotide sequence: TGTGCCAGCAGTGAAGGTAGCGGGGGGGTTGAGCAGTTCTTC.

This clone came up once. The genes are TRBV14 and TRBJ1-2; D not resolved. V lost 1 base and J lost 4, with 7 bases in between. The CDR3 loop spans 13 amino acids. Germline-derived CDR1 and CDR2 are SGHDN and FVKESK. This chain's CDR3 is CASSQGPLYGYTF. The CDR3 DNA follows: TGTGCCAGCAGCCAAGGGCCTCTCTATGGCTACACCTTC.

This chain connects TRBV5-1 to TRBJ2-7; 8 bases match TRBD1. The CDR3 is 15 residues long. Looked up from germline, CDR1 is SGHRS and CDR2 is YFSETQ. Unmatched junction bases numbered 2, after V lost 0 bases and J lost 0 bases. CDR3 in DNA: TGCGCCAGCAGCTTGGACAGGGGGGCCTCCTACGAGCAGTACTTC. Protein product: CASSLDRGASYEQYF.

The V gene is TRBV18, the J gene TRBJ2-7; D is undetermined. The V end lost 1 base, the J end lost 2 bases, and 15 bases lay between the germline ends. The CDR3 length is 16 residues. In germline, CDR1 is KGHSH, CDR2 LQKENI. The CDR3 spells CASSPLTAAGTYEQYF. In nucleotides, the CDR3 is TGTGCCAGCTCACCACTAACCGCGGCCGGTACCTACGAGCAGTACTTC.

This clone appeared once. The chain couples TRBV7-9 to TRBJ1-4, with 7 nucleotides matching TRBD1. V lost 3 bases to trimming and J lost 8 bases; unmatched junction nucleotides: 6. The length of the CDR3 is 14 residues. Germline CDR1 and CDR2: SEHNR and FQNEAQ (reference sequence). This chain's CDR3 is CASSLLDREEKLFF. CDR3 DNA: TGTGCCAGCAGCTTGCTCGACAGGGAGGAAAAACTGTTTTTT.

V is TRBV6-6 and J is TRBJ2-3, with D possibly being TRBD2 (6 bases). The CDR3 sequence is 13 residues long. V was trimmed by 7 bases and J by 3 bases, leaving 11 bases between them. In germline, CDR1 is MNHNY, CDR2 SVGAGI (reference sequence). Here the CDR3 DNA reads TGTGCCAGCACCCTAGGGAGGACAGATACGCAGTATTTT. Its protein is CASTLGRTDTQYF.

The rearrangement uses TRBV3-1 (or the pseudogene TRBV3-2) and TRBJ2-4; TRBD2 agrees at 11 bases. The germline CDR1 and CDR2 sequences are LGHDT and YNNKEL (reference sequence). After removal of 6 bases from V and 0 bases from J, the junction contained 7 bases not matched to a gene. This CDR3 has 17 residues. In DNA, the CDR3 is TGTGCCAGCAGTCCGACTAGCGGGGTTGGAGCCAAAAACATTCAGTACTTC. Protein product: CASSPTSGVGAKNIQYF.

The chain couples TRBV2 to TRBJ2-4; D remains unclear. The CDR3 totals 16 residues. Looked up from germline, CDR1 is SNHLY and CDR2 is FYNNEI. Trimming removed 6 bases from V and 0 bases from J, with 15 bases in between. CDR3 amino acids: CASSPSRFLAKNIQYF. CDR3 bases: TGTGCCAGCAGCCCATCGCGATTTTTAGCCAAAAACATTCAGTACTTC.

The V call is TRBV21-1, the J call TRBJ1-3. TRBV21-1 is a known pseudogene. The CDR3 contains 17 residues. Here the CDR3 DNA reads TGTGCCAGCAGCCCAAATCTGAAGACGGGGGACGGAAACACCATATATTTT. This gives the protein CASSPNLKTGDGNTIYF.

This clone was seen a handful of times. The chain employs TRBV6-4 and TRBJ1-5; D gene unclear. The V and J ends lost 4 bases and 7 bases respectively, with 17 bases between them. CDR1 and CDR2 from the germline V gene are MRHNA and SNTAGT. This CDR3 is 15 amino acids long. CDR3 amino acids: CASSVEAGPGQPQHF. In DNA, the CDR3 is TGTGCCAGCAGTGTCGAGGCAGGCCCGGGGCAGCCCCAGCATTTT.

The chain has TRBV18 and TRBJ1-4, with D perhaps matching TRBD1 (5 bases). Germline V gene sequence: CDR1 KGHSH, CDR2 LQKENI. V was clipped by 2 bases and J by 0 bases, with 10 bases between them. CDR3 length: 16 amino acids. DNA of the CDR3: TGTGCCAGCTCACCAACGGGGGACCCAACTAATGAAAAACTGTTTTTT. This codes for CASSPTGDPTNEKLFF.

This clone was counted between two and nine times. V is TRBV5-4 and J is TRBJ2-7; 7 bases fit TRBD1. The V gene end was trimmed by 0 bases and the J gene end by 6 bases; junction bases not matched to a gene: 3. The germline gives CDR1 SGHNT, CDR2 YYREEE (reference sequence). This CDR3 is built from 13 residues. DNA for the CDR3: TGTGCCAGCAGCTTGGGAGGGGGCGGCGAGCAGTACTTC. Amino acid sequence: CASSLGGGGEQYF.

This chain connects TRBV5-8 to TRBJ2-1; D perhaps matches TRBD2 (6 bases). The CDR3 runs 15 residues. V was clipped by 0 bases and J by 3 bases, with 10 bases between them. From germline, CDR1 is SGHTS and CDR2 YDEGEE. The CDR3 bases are TGTGCCAGCAGCTTGGGGCTAGCGAACTACAATGAGCAGTTCTTC. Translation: CASSLGLANYNEQFF.

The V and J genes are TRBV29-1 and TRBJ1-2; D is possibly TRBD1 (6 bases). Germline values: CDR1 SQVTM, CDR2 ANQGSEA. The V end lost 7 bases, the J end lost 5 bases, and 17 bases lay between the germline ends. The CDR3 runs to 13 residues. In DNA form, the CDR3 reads TGCAGCGCCTCGCTCGGACAGATATATGGCTACACCTTC. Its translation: CSASLGQIYGYTF.

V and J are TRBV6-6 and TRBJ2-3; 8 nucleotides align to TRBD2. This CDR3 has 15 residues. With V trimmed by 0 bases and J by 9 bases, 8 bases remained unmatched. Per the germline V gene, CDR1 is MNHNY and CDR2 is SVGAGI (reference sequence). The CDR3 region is CASSYSDGGAGTQYF. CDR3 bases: TGTGCCAGCAGTTACTCGGACGGGGGGGCGGGCACGCAGTATTTT.